This passage covers 18 T cell receptor beta chains from one sample sequenced in a study of cytomegalovirus exposure and HLA in healthy donors. Use of 60 Vbeta and 13 Jbeta primers characterized the PCR. Sequenced by immunoSEQ multiplex PCR; TCRdb stores in-frame clones only, minus some. The data contain 77,000 or so clones, 60% to 85% of them singletons. Specimen: PBMCs. The origin of the receptors is a middle-aged man in good health and CMV-seronegative.

V usage is TRBV20-1 and J usage is TRBJ2-1; the D is unclear. V was pared by 4 bases and J by 7 bases, with 8 bases between. CDR1 and CDR2 from the germline V gene are DFQATT and SNEGSKA (reference sequence). This CDR3 is built from 11 residues. CDR3 nucleotides: TGCAGTGCTACGGGTCCGAATGAGCAGTTCTTC. This gives the protein CSATGPNEQFF.

Remarks on this clone: A junction boundary mismatches the germline segment, possibly from a read error. The chain carries TRBV19 and TRBJ2-7; D is perhaps TRBD2 (6 bases). CDR1 and CDR2 from the germline V gene are LNHDA and SQIVND (reference sequence). This CDR3 region has 12 residues. The CDR3 sequence is CASSLSRGEQHF. For the CDR3, the DNA is TGTGCCAGTAGTCTTTCGCGGGGCGAGCAGCACTTC.

The chain is built from TRBV7-9 and TRBJ2-3; 7 nucleotides align to TRBD2. The CDR3 runs to 15 residues. The V gene's germline CDR1 is SEHNR and CDR2 FQNEAQ (reference sequence). V was pared by 1 base and J by 5 bases, with 6 bases of the junction left unmatched. The CDR3 sequence is CASSLGGGVRDTQYF. The CDR3 nucleotides are TGTGCCAGCAGCTTAGGGGGAGGGGTAAGAGATACGCAGTATTTT.

This clone was counted a few times. This rearrangement joins TRBV6-6 to TRBJ2-7, with TRBD1 matching 9 bases. Germline trimming cut 6 bases from V and 2 bases from J; bases unmatched to any gene: 2. This CDR3 has 13 residues. From germline, CDR1 is MNHNY and CDR2 SVGAGI (reference sequence). CDR3 residues: CASRQGAAYEQYF. The CDR3 bases are TGTGCCAGCAGACAGGGGGCCGCCTACGAGCAGTACTTC.

This chain links TRBV28 with TRBJ2-5, with 13 bases fitting TRBD2. V was pared by 5 bases and J by 0 bases, with 9 bases of the junction left unmatched. The V gene's germline CDR1 is MDHEN and CDR2 SYDVKM. The CDR3 covers 18 residues. CDR3 bases: TGTGCCAGCAGTCAAACTAGCGGGAGGGCCTCTGACCAAGAGACCCAGTACTTC. As protein: CASSQTSGRASDQETQYF.

The rearrangement uses TRBV15 and TRBJ2-7; D gene unclear. The CDR3 length is 13 residues. Germline loops: CDR1 LNHNV, CDR2 YYDKDF (reference sequence). V lost 0 bases and J 4 bases, leaving 7 bases between the germline ends. The CDR3 DNA is TGTGCCACCAGCAGAGATGGGCCTTACGAGCAGTACTTC. Its translation: CATSRDGPYEQYF.

The chain couples TRBV19 to TRBJ1-2; 7 positions agree with TRBD1. This CDR3 comprises 14 residues. Germline V CDR1 and CDR2: LNHDA, SQIVND (reference sequence). V trimming: 5 bases; J trimming: 3 bases; junction bases outside the gene matches: 6. Here the CDR3 reads CASSLNRGDYGYTF. The DNA for the CDR3 is TGTGCCAGTAGTCTGAACAGGGGAGACTATGGCTACACCTTC.

V gene TRBV7-2 combines with J gene TRBJ2-7; tentative D call: TRBD2 (6 bases). The V and J ends lost 4 bases and 0 bases respectively, with 10 bases between them. CDR3 length: 14 residues. Germline V gene lookup returns CDR1 SGHTA and CDR2 FQGNSA. The CDR3 bases are TGTGCCAGCAGCTCTAGCGATTACTCCTACGAGCAGTACTTC. It encodes CASSSSDYSYEQYF.

The table lists this clone with a count of one. The rearrangement joins TRBV4-1 to TRBJ2-3; D call uncertain. Trimming shortened V by 1 base and J by 6 bases, and 11 bases separated the two germline ends. The CDR3 runs 14 residues. Germline CDR1 and CDR2: MGHRA and YSYEKL. CDR3 sequence (DNA): TGCGCCAGCAGCCAAGGTCGCCCAGATGATACGCAGTATTTT. Amino acid sequence: CASSQGRPDDTQYF.

CDR3 nucleotides: TGTGCCAGCAGCGGGTGGGGCATAGCAGATACGCAGTATTTT. Translating it yields CASSGWGIADTQYF. The gene calls are TRBV9 and TRBJ2-3, with D maybe TRBD1 (5 bases). The germline V gene encodes CDR1 SGDLS and CDR2 YYNGEE. Trimming removed 3 bases from V and 4 bases from J, with 12 bases in between. CDR3 length equals 14 residues.

The chain couples TRBV7-2 to TRBJ1-2, with 7 bases fitting TRBD1. V lost 5 bases, J lost 9 bases, and 9 bases stayed unmatched. The CDR3 covers 13 residues. Germline CDR1 and CDR2: SGHTA and FQGNSA. The CDR3 loop reads CASSPRQGDSYTF. CDR3 sequence (DNA): TGTGCCAGCAGCCCGCGACAGGGTGATAGCTACACCTTC.

This clone has just a few counts. Distinct nucleotide sequences in the sample also encode this CDR3. The V and J genes are TRBV5-1 and TRBJ2-7, with 7 bases matching TRBD2. Germline CDR1 SGHRS, CDR2 YFSETQ. The ends lost 3 bases at V and 2 bases at J; junction bases unmatched: 11. CDR3 size: 16 residues. CDR3 DNA: TGCGCCAGCAGCTGGGCGGCTAGCGGAACGGCCTACGAGCAGTACTTC. This translates into CASSWAASGTAYEQYF. Variable domain in full (rest from reference TRBV5-1 and TRBJ2-7): KAGVTQTPRYLIKTRGQQVTLSCSPISGHRSVSWYQQTPGQGLQFLFEYFSETQRNKGNFPGRFSGRQFSNSRSEMNVSTLELGDSALYLCASSWAASGTAYEQYFGPGTRLTVT.

This clone has only one observation. The chain carries TRBV5-6 and TRBJ2-7; 12 nucleotides align to TRBD2. Germline V gene data show CDR1 as SGHDT and CDR2 as YYEEEE. This CDR3 has 15 residues. The V segment lost 2 bases and the J segment 2 bases; nucleotides outside the gene matches: 2. Here the CDR3 reads CASSFRLAGAYEQYF. The CDR3 DNA reads TGTGCCAGCAGCTTCCGACTAGCGGGGGCCTACGAGCAGTACTTC.

For this clone: The sample carries other DNA sequences with the same CDR3. The chain recombines TRBV4-1 with TRBJ2-1; 9 nucleotides align to TRBD2. The length of the CDR3 is 15 residues. Germline-derived CDR1 and CDR2 are MGHRA and YSYEKL. Trimming took 4 bases from V and 5 from J; bases not matched to a gene: 6. CDR3 in amino acids: CASSRAGGPDNEQFF. The CDR3 bases are TGCGCCAGCAGCCGGGCGGGAGGGCCTGACAATGAGCAGTTCTTC.

The CDR3 sequence is CASSLAGTPQETQYF. Here the CDR3 DNA reads TGTGCCAGCAGCTTGGCCGGGACACCTCAAGAGACCCAGTACTTC. The chain links TRBV5-6 to TRBJ2-5; maybe TRBD1 (6 bases). The germline gives CDR1 SGHDT, CDR2 YYEEEE. This CDR3 is built from 15 residues. Trimming pared 0 bases from V and 2 bases from J, leaving 11 bases between.

J is TRBJ2-4 and V is TRBV5-4, with D maybe TRBD1 (6 bases). Per germline, CDR1 SGHNT and CDR2 YYREEE (reference sequence). This CDR3 is 14 amino acids long. Trimming pared 3 bases from V and 7 bases from J, leaving 14 bases between. The CDR3 DNA sequence: TGTGCCAGCAGCTCGCTCCGGCAGGGGAACATTCAGTACTTC. Translated: CASSSLRQGNIQYF. Drawing the rest from reference TRBV5-4 and TRBJ2-4, the complete variable domain is ETGVTQSPTHLIKTRGQQVTLRCSSQSGHNTVSWYQQALGQGPQFIFQYYREEENGRGNFPPRFSGLQFPNYSSELNVNALELDDSALYLCASSSLRQGNIQYFGAGTRLSVL.

The rearrangement links TRBV9 to TRBJ2-1, with TRBD2 identical over 12 bases. Germline CDR1 and CDR2: SGDLS and YYNGEE. V gave up 1 base and J gave up 6 bases; unmatched junction bases: 5. The CDR3 extends over 16 amino acids. In DNA, the CDR3 is TGTGCCAGCAGCGTATTTTCTAGCGGGAGGGCCAATGAGCAGTTCTTC. It specifies CASSVFSSGRANEQFF.

The rearrangement uses TRBV6-6 and TRBJ1-2; D gene unclear. Germline CDR1 reads MNHNY; CDR2 reads SVGAGI (reference sequence). The V and J ends lost 3 bases and 8 bases respectively, with 16 bases between them. The CDR3 runs to 14 residues. The CDR3 is CASSYELTLEGYTF. The CDR3 nucleotides read TGTGCCAGCAGTTATGAGTTGACACTGGAAGGCTACACCTTC.